The 32 T cell receptor beta chains presented below share a single source sample, sequenced in a study of T cell repertoires in cytomegalovirus infection. TCRdb analysed the reads with MiXCR anew, one entry per CDR3 protein. This sample yields roughly 300,000 distinct CDR3 sequences, of which roughly 23% are seen a single time; approximately 15% belongs to the top ten. The specimen was PBMCs. These receptors were collected from a human donor in good health (CMV status not recorded). Some clones in this sample may be carry-over from other donors' samples.

This clonotype was counted ten times or more. The chain has TRBV7-8 and TRBJ1-4, with D hard to call. The germline V gene encodes CDR1 SGHVS and CDR2 FQNEAQ. Trimming left V 2 bases short and J 3 bases short, with 16 bases between. The CDR3 extends over 17 amino acids. The CDR3 bases are TGTGCCAGCAGCTTACGCCCGCCTCCTGCGGCTAATGAAAAACTGTTTTTT. Its translation is CASSLRPPPAANEKLFF. Full variable domain (missing parts from reference TRBV7-8 and TRBJ1-4): GAGVSQSPRYKVAKRGQDVALRCDPISGHVSLFWYQQALGQGPEFLTYFQNEAQLDKSGLPSDRFFAERPEGSVSTLKIQRTQQEDSAVYLCASSLRPPPAANEKLFFGSGTQLSVL.

This sequence joins TRBV28 and TRBJ2-7, with TRBD1 as a possible D gene (5 bases). The V end was cut by 5 bases, the J end by 4 bases, with 15 bases between. Per germline, CDR1 MDHEN and CDR2 SYDVKM. The CDR3 is made up of 14 amino acids. CDR3 coding DNA: TGTGCCAGCAGTCCGAGTAGGGGATGGTACGAGCAGTACTTC. Its protein product is CASSPSRGWYEQYF.

As to this clonotype: Mismatch with germline at one junction end may stem from a read error. The chain joins TRBV11-2 to TRBJ1-6; 7 bases line up with TRBD1. The CDR3 length is 17 residues. CDR1 is SGHAT and CDR2 is FQNNGV in the germline V gene. The CDR3 loop reads CASSLWGRGRDNSHLHF. CDR3 coding DNA: TGTGCCAGCAGCTTATGGGGCAGGGGGAGAGATAATTCACACCTCCACTTT.

This clonotype has a handful of counts. The rearrangement links TRBV5-1 to TRBJ2-1; TRBD2 is a possible D gene (5 bases). This CDR3 is built from 15 residues. V was trimmed by 0 bases and J by 2 bases, leaving 9 bases between them. Looked up from germline, CDR1 is SGHRS and CDR2 is YFSETQ. The CDR3 protein is CASSLVAGTYNEQFF. The DNA for the CDR3 is TGCGCCAGCAGCTTGGTTGCGGGCACCTACAATGAGCAGTTCTTC.

The chain joins TRBV28 to TRBJ2-5; D tentatively fits TRBD1 or TRBD2 (5 bases each). Looked up from germline, CDR1 is MDHEN and CDR2 is SYDVKM. V was clipped by 5 bases and J by 4 bases, with 20 bases between them. The CDR3 has 16 amino acids. The CDR3 DNA sequence: TGTGCCAGCAGTCTCACTCCGGGACGAAGACTAGAGACCCAGTACTTC. It specifies CASSLTPGRRLETQYF. The variable domain in full, completed from reference TRBV28 and TRBJ2-5, reads DVKVTQSSRYLVKRTGEKVFLECVQDMDHENMFWYRQDPGLGLRLIYFSYDVKMKEKGDIPEGYSVSREKKERFSLILESASTNQTSMYLCASSLTPGRRLETQYFGPGTRLLVL.

This clonotype was seen a handful of times. The DNA of the CDR3 is TGCAGCGTTAAGGGGGGTTCCTACGAGCAGTACTTC. Its translation is CSVKGGSYEQYF. The chain recombines TRBV29-1 with TRBJ2-7, with D perhaps matching TRBD1 or TRBD2 (6 bases each). V shed 5 bases and J shed 1 base, with 9 bases lying between them. Germline CDR1 and CDR2: SQVTM and ANQGSEA. CDR3 size: 12 residues.

The V gene is TRBV5-1, the J gene TRBJ2-7; 7 positions agree with TRBD1. The CDR3 is 15 residues long. Trimming took 4 bases from V and 3 from J; bases not matched to a gene: 10. Germline V gives CDR1 SGHRS, CDR2 YFSETQ. The CDR3 here is CASSIAGQDFYEQYF. DNA of the CDR3: TGCGCCAGCAGCATCGCCGGACAGGATTTCTACGAGCAGTACTTC.

The J gene is TRBJ2-3, the V gene TRBV7-2; 8 bases agree with TRBD1. J was trimmed by 4 bases and V by 5 bases; bases with no gene match: 5. The CDR3 totals 14 residues. The germline CDR1 and CDR2 sequences are SGHTA and FQGNSA. The CDR3 nucleotides read TGTGCCAGCAGCCTTCGGACAGGGCCAGATACGCAGTATTTT. Protein: CASSLRTGPDTQYF.

V and J are TRBV28 and TRBJ1-2, with TRBD1 identical over 11 bases. V lost 6 bases to trimming and J lost 8 bases; unmatched junction nucleotides: 8. The CDR3 loop spans 14 amino acids. Germline CDR1 MDHEN, CDR2 SYDVKM. The CDR3, as DNA: TGTGCCAGCAGAACTGGACAGGGGGCTCTGGGCTACACCTTC. It translates to CASRTGQGALGYTF.

This clonotype has at least ten counts. The chain couples TRBV7-2 to TRBJ1-2, with D possibly being TRBD1 (5 bases). V was shortened by 5 bases and J by 8 bases, with 21 bases between the two germline ends. CDR1 is SGHTA and CDR2 is FQGNSA in the germline V gene. The CDR3 has 15 residues. The CDR3 sequence is CASSPGGRGNTGYTF. Written as DNA, the CDR3 is TGTGCCAGCAGCCCAGGAGGTCGGGGGAATACGGGCTACACCTTC.

The chain recombines TRBV11-2 with TRBJ1-6; tentatively, D is TRBD1 (6 bases). The V and J ends lost 5 bases and 10 bases respectively, with 18 bases between them. This CDR3 spans 15 amino acids. The germline V gene has CDR1 SGHAT and CDR2 FQNNGV. In nucleotides, the CDR3 is TGTGCCAGCAGCCCGGGCACAGGGATGGGGTCACCCCTCCACTTT. Translating it yields CASSPGTGMGSPLHF.

The chain links TRBV9 to TRBJ1-3; unclear D gene. V was trimmed by 3 bases and J by 0 bases, leaving 10 bases between them. The CDR3 runs 15 residues. The germline gives CDR1 SGDLS, CDR2 YYNGEE. As DNA, the CDR3 is TGTGCCAGCAGCGCGGACGGCCTCTCTGGAAACACCATATATTTT. It codes for CASSADGLSGNTIYF.

The genes are TRBV20-1 and TRBJ2-3, with D maybe TRBD1 (5 bases). This CDR3 is built from 15 residues. V was pared by 6 bases and J by 0 bases, with 16 bases between. Germline CDR1 DFQATT, CDR2 SNEGSKA (reference sequence). The DNA for the CDR3 is TGCAGTGCAACCGACAGTGTATTAAGCACAGATACGCAGTATTTT. This codes for CSATDSVLSTDTQYF.

The chain employs TRBV6-8 and TRBJ2-5, with a possible D match to TRBD2 (7 bases). This CDR3 spans 11 amino acids. Germline V lookup: CDR1 MNHGY, CDR2 SAAAGT. Trimming removed 4 bases at V and 11 bases at J, with 11 bases between. DNA of the CDR3: TGTGCCAGCAGTTGGGGGGGACATCAGTACTTC. Translation gives CASSWGGHQYF.

This clonotype has just a few counts. The CDR3, as DNA: TGTGCCAGCAGTTCAGGGGGAGACGAGCAGTACTTC. It codes for CASSSGGDEQYF. This chain links TRBV28 with TRBJ2-7; 7 positions agree with TRBD1. CDR3 length equals 12 residues. In germline, CDR1 is MDHEN, CDR2 SYDVKM. V was pared by 4 bases and J by 5 bases, with 2 bases of the junction left unmatched.

This clonotype was picked up many times. The chain is built from TRBV20-1 and TRBJ2-5; TRBD2 matches 11 bases. Germline V gives CDR1 DFQATT, CDR2 SNEGSKA (reference sequence). With V trimmed by 0 bases and J by 4 bases, 4 bases remained unmatched. The CDR3 is made up of 15 amino acids. For the CDR3, the DNA is TGCAGTGCTAGAGAAAAGACTAGCGGGACAGAGACCCAGTACTTC. Its translation is CSAREKTSGTETQYF.

This clonotype was seen a handful of times. This chain uses TRBV28 with TRBJ2-1, with TRBD2 matching over 10 bases. Trimming cost V 4 bases and J 7 bases; bases outside gene matches: 7. The CDR3 sequence is 15 residues long. Germline-derived CDR1 and CDR2 are MDHEN and SYDVKM. CDR3 region: CASSSGLAASNEQFF. The CDR3, as DNA: TGTGCCAGCAGTTCAGGACTAGCGGCGTCTAATGAGCAGTTCTTC. The complete variable domain, with remaining parts taken from reference TRBV28 and TRBJ2-1, reads DVKVTQSSRYLVKRTGEKVFLECVQDMDHENMFWYRQDPGLGLRLIYFSYDVKMKEKGDIPEGYSVSREKKERFSLILESASTNQTSMYLCASSSGLAASNEQFFGPGTRLTVL.

This clonotype was detected only a few times. The chain has TRBV5-1 and TRBJ2-7; 8 nucleotides line up with TRBD1. V was pared by 2 bases and J by 3 bases, with 4 bases of the junction left unmatched. The V gene's germline CDR1 is SGHRS and CDR2 YFSETQ. This CDR3 has 14 residues. CDR3 nucleotide sequence: TGCGCCAGCAGCTTTACAGGGGGTAGCTACGAGCAGTACTTC. As protein: CASSFTGGSYEQYF.

There are many counts of this clonotype. The chain joins TRBV28 to TRBJ2-7; TRBD2 aligns across 13 bases. Germline V lookup: CDR1 MDHEN, CDR2 SYDVKM. There are 16 residues in the CDR3. Germline trimming cut 4 bases from V and 4 bases from J; bases unmatched to any gene: 7. The CDR3 coding sequence is TGTGCCAGCAGTTCCACCGGGACTAGCGGGATTTACGAGCAGTACTTC. Protein product: CASSSTGTSGIYEQYF.

The chain couples TRBV7-9 to TRBJ1-2; 8 nucleotides agree with TRBD1. V was pared by 1 base and J by 6 bases, with 13 bases of the junction left unmatched. Germline values: CDR1 SEHNR, CDR2 FQNEAQ (reference sequence). The CDR3 runs 17 residues. The CDR3 reads CASSLVSVGTGVHGYTF. CDR3 in DNA: TGTGCCAGCAGCTTAGTCTCTGTTGGGACAGGAGTACATGGCTACACCTTC.

The CDR3 loop is CASTTHQETQYF. CDR3 bases: TGTGCCAGCACCACACACCAAGAGACCCAGTACTTC. The rearrangement joins TRBV7-8 to TRBJ2-5; D is unresolved. Germline V lookup: CDR1 SGHVS, CDR2 FQNEAQ. Trimming removed 7 bases at V and 0 bases at J, with 6 bases between. This CDR3 region has 12 residues.

The chain carries TRBV4-1 and TRBJ1-5; TRBD1 aligns across 8 bases. CDR3 size: 16 residues. The germline CDR1 and CDR2 sequences are MGHRA and YSYEKL. V was clipped by 4 bases and J by 2 bases; unmatched bases: 7. The CDR3 nucleotides are TGCGCCAGCAGCCCTACAGGGGGTTTAGGCAATCAGCCCCAGCATTTT. This codes for CASSPTGGLGNQPQHF.

The rearrangement uses TRBV12-3 or TRBV12-4 and TRBJ1-5; D is unclear. V lost 3 bases and J 7 bases, leaving 10 bases between the germline ends. This CDR3 is built from 13 residues. The CDR3 bases are TGTGCCAGCAGTTTTTCGGGGAAGCAGCCCCAGCATTTT. Protein: CASSFSGKQPQHF.

This clonotype was seen a handful of times. The chain is built from TRBV28 and TRBJ2-2; 8 bases match TRBD1. V was pared by 4 bases and J by 5 bases, with 6 bases of the junction left unmatched. The germline gives CDR1 MDHEN, CDR2 SYDVKM. The CDR3 is 15 residues long. CDR3 coding DNA: TGTGCCAGCAGTTCCCTCCAGGGGGCGACCGGGGAGCTGTTTTTT. This sequence encodes CASSSLQGATGELFF.

Many counts were recorded for this clonotype. CDR3 protein: CASSLAPGQGYGYTF. The DNA for the CDR3 is TGTGCCAGCAGCTTAGCCCCGGGACAGGGGTATGGCTACACCTTC. The chain carries TRBV7-2 and TRBJ1-2, with 10 positions matching TRBD1. Germline assignment: CDR1 SGHTA and CDR2 FQGNSA. The CDR3 length is 15 residues. The ends lost 0 bases at V and 5 bases at J; junction bases unmatched: 3.

The chain joins TRBV19 to TRBJ1-5, with 7 nucleotides matching TRBD1. In germline, CDR1 is LNHDA, CDR2 SQIVND (reference sequence). CDR3 size: 15 residues. With 3 bases clipped from V and 5 bases from J, the junction kept 7 bases outside the gene matches. The CDR3 reads CASSIEQGSDQPQHF. The DNA of the CDR3 is TGTGCCAGTAGTATTGAACAGGGGTCGGATCAGCCCCAGCATTTT.

This clonotype was seen at least ten times. The V gene is TRBV7-2, the J gene TRBJ2-1; TRBD1 matches at 10 bases. The CDR3 totals 15 residues. Trimming removed 5 bases from V and 2 bases from J; junction bases left unmatched: 3. Germline V CDR1 and CDR2: SGHTA, FQGNSA. The CDR3 is CASSLGQGAYNEQFF. CDR3 nucleotide sequence: TGTGCCAGCAGCCTAGGACAGGGGGCCTACAATGAGCAGTTCTTC.

The J gene is TRBJ1-5, the V gene TRBV6-1; 7 nucleotides align to TRBD1. V lost 6 bases to trimming and J lost 3 bases; unmatched junction nucleotides: 5. The CDR3 extends over 14 amino acids. CDR1 is MNHNS, CDR2 SASEGT, per germline. This CDR3 is CASRRQGHNQPQHF. The CDR3 DNA follows: TGTGCCAGCAGGAGACAGGGTCACAATCAGCCCCAGCATTTT.

The chain couples TRBV5-1 to TRBJ2-2; 8 bases are a match to TRBD1. The germline V gene has CDR1 SGHRS and CDR2 YFSETQ. The ends lost 4 bases at V and 6 bases at J; junction bases unmatched: 2. The CDR3 totals 13 residues. The CDR3 protein is CASSIQGAGELFF. The CDR3 DNA reads TGCGCCAGCAGCATACAGGGGGCCGGGGAGCTGTTTTTT.

This clonotype showed up just a few times. CDR3 coding DNA: TGCAGTGCTAGAGACAGTTGGACTAGCGGGGGTAGGGAGTTCTTC. Translation: CSARDSWTSGGREFF. V and J are TRBV20-1 and TRBJ2-1, with 13 bases lining up with TRBD2. V lost 0 bases, J lost 14 bases, and 10 bases stayed unmatched. Germline-derived CDR1 and CDR2 are DFQATT and SNEGSKA (reference sequence). The CDR3 is made up of 15 amino acids.

This clonotype was observed a few times. The gene calls are TRBV19 and TRBJ2-2; D not certain. The germline V and J ends were trimmed by 7 bases and 0 bases, with 15 bases remaining between them. The length of the CDR3 is 16 residues. Germline CDR1 reads LNHDA; CDR2 reads SQIVND (reference sequence). The CDR3 region has the DNA TGTGCCAGTAAGTCGGTGACGGCCACGAACACCGGGGAGCTGTTTTTT. The encoded protein is CASKSVTATNTGELFF.

The chain has TRBV5-1 and TRBJ1-3, with a weak D call TRBD1 (5 bases). This CDR3 spans 17 amino acids. V was shortened by 4 bases and J by 0 bases, with 17 bases between the two germline ends. Germline V gene sequence: CDR1 SGHRS, CDR2 YFSETQ. CDR3 sequence: CASSTGSGPTSGNTIYF. The CDR3 region has the DNA TGCGCCAGCAGCACGGGGTCGGGACCGACCTCTGGAAACACCATATATTTT.